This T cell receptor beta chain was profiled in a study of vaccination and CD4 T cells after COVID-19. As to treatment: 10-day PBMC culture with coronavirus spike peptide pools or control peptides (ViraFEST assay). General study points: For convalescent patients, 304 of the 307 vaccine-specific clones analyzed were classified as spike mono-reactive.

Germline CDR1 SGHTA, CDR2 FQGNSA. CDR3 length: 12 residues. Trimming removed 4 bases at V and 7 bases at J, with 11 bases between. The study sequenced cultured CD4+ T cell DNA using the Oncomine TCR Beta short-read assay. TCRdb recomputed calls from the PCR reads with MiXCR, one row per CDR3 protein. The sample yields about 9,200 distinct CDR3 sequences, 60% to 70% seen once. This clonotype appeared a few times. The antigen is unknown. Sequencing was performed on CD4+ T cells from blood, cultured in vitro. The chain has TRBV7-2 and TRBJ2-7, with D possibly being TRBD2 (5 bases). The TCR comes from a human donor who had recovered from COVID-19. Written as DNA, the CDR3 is TGTGCCAGCAGCTCTACTAGTCGAGAGCAGTACTTC. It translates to CASSSTSREQYF.